Each of the 24 T cell receptor beta chains below was sequenced from the same sample in a study of T cell responses to AZD1222 COVID-19 vaccine. Profiled with immunoSEQ multiplex PCR; TCRdb holds only in-frame clones, not every one. The sample has some 130,000 clones, 80% to 90% seen once. The material was peripheral blood, obtained on day 0 of AZD1222 vaccination. The receptors stem from an adult in good health.

The chain combines TRBV10-3 with TRBJ1-1; a weak D match, TRBD1 (6 bases). Looked up from germline, CDR1 is ENHRY and CDR2 is SYGVKD. The CDR3 extends over 15 amino acids. Trimming pared 6 bases from V and 2 bases from J, leaving 16 bases between. This chain's CDR3 is CAIRIQGGVNTEAFF. The CDR3 DNA sequence: TGTGCCATCAGGATACAGGGAGGTGTTAACACTGAAGCTTTCTTT.

Points on this clone: The same CDR3 also results from other DNA sequences found in this sample. The J gene is TRBJ1-2, the V gene TRBV12-3 or TRBV12-4, with D possibly matching TRBD1 (6 bases). V lost 5 bases, J lost 8 bases, and 12 bases lay in between. The CDR3 is 12 amino acids. CDR3 loop: CASSLGTTGYTF. The DNA of the CDR3 is TGTGCCAGCAGTCTAGGGACAACGGGCTACACCTTC.

This chain uses TRBV25-1 with TRBJ2-5; D may be TRBD1 (5 bases). This CDR3 comprises 16 residues. Germline V gene lookup returns CDR1 MGHDK and CDR2 SYGVNS. V lost 3 bases and J 5 bases, leaving 19 bases between the germline ends. CDR3 in amino acids: CASSDNFWVSGETQYF. The DNA for the CDR3 is TGTGCCAGCAGTGATAATTTTTGGGTGTCAGGGGAGACCCAGTACTTC.

This chain uses TRBV5-8 with TRBJ2-1; D gene uncertain. The germline V and J ends were trimmed by 0 bases and 7 bases, with 8 bases remaining between them. The length of the CDR3 is 13 residues. The germline V gene encodes CDR1 SGHTS and CDR2 YDEGEE. Written as DNA, the CDR3 is TGTGCCAGCAGCTTGGTGGACGGAAATGAGCAGTTCTTC. It specifies CASSLVDGNEQFF.

Note on this clone: Sequence at one end of the junction differs from germline and may be a read error. The rearrangement joins TRBV7-7 to TRBJ2-5, with 8 positions matching TRBD2. Germline V gene lookup returns CDR1 SSHAT and CDR2 FNYEAQ (reference sequence). CDR3 length: 16 amino acids. The CDR3 DNA follows: TGTGCTAGCAGCTCCGGGGGGGTCCTGGGAGGGGAGACCCAGTACTTC. This gives the protein CASSSGGVLGGETQYF.

The chain couples TRBV28 to TRBJ2-3, with 8 positions matching TRBD1. Germline V CDR1 and CDR2: MDHEN, SYDVKM. The CDR3 has 16 residues. With 3 bases clipped from V and 1 base from J, the junction kept 6 bases outside the gene matches. CDR3 nucleotides: TGTGCCAGCAGTTTGTTCTCGGGACAGGGCACAGATACGCAGTATTTT. This encodes CASSLFSGQGTDTQYF.

The chain links TRBV5-4 to TRBJ2-1; TRBD1 is a possible D gene (6 bases). The CDR3 sequence is 15 residues long. V dropped 0 bases and J dropped 9 bases, with 16 bases sitting between them. Per germline, CDR1 SGHNT and CDR2 YYREEE (reference sequence). DNA for the CDR3: TGTGCCAGCAGCTTGGAGGCAGGGGTTTACGCTGAGCAGTTCTTC. This gives the protein CASSLEAGVYAEQFF.

The gene calls are TRBV6-1 and TRBJ1-2; 8 nucleotides match TRBD1. Germline loops: CDR1 MNHNS, CDR2 SASEGT. Trimming at V came to 1 base and at J to 6 bases, leaving 4 bases not matched to a gene. The CDR3 has 14 residues. The DNA of the CDR3 is TGTGCCAGCAGTGAAGTACAGGGGGAGGATGGCTACACCTTC. Protein sequence: CASSEVQGEDGYTF.

The chain links TRBV7-2 to TRBJ1-6; 7 bases agree with TRBD1. The ends lost 3 bases at V and 7 bases at J; junction bases unmatched: 6. There are 15 residues in the CDR3. Per the germline V gene, CDR1 is SGHTA and CDR2 is FQGNSA. CDR3 nucleotide sequence: TGTGCCAGCAGCTTCCGGGACAGATCGAATTCACCCCTCCACTTT. Translation: CASSFRDRSNSPLHF.

This clone was seen more than once but under ten times. This rearrangement joins TRBV5-1 to TRBJ1-1, with unresolved D. V was trimmed by 4 bases and J by 1 base, leaving 5 bases between them. The CDR3 covers 12 residues. Looked up from germline, CDR1 is SGHRS and CDR2 is YFSETQ. The CDR3 nucleotides are TGCGCCAGCAGCCCCGGGAACACTGAAGCTTTCTTT. It codes for CASSPGNTEAFF.

In DNA form, the CDR3 reads TGTGCCAGCTCACCCGCCGGGACAGGCTACGAGCAGTACTTC. Protein product: CASSPAGTGYEQYF. The gene calls are TRBV18 and TRBJ2-7, with 8 bases aligning to TRBD1. This CDR3 comprises 14 residues. V lost 3 bases to trimming and J lost 3 bases; unmatched junction nucleotides: 4. Germline values: CDR1 KGHSH, CDR2 LQKENI.

The V gene is TRBV19, the J gene TRBJ1-1, with TRBD1 as a possible D gene (6 bases). Germline V gene sequence: CDR1 LNHDA, CDR2 SQIVND (reference sequence). Trimming took off 5 bases at V and 5 bases at J, with 12 bases between the two ends. This CDR3 region has 13 residues. DNA of the CDR3: TGTGCCAGTAGTTACAGGGTAAGGACTGAAGCTTTCTTT. This gives the protein CASSYRVRTEAFF.

This rearrangement joins TRBV7-9 to TRBJ1-1; the D gene is possibly TRBD1 (6 bases). Trimming removed 4 bases at V and 3 bases at J, with 15 bases between. Germline values: CDR1 SEHNR, CDR2 FQNEAQ (reference sequence). The CDR3 consists of 15 residues. CDR3 DNA: TGTGCCAGCAGCTGGGGGGCCCTTCCAGACACTGAAGCTTTCTTT. Protein sequence: CASSWGALPDTEAFF.

J is TRBJ1-2 and V is TRBV19, with 7 bases matching TRBD1. The germline V gene encodes CDR1 LNHDA and CDR2 SQIVND (reference sequence). The CDR3 has 16 amino acids. J was trimmed by 8 bases and V by 5 bases; bases with no gene match: 17. CDR3 in amino acids: CASSLIPPTGLRGYTF. CDR3 sequence (DNA): TGTGCCAGTAGTCTTATACCCCCGACAGGGCTAAGGGGCTACACCTTC.

The chain links TRBV5-6 to TRBJ2-7; possibly TRBD1 or TRBD2 for D (5 bases each). The CDR3 is made up of 13 amino acids. The germline V gene encodes CDR1 SGHDT and CDR2 YYEEEE. Deletions cut 1 base from V and 7 bases from J, with 12 bases between. The CDR3 sequence is CASSLRQGGEQYF. The CDR3 DNA reads TGTGCCAGCAGCTTGCGGCAGGGCGGGGAGCAGTACTTC.

V gene TRBV5-1 combines with J gene TRBJ1-1, with a weak D call TRBD1 (5 bases). Germline V lookup: CDR1 SGHRS, CDR2 YFSETQ. Trimming took 0 bases from V and 4 from J, leaving 10 bases between them. This CDR3 comprises 14 residues. In nucleotides, the CDR3 is TGCGCCAGCAGCTTGGAAGGGAGGGGCACTGAAGCTTTCTTT. This translates into CASSLEGRGTEAFF.

This clone was picked up a small number of times. V gene TRBV10-1 combines with J gene TRBJ2-7; perhaps TRBD2 as D (6 bases). Trimming removed 3 bases at V and 4 bases at J, with 16 bases between. In germline, CDR1 is WNHNN, CDR2 SYGVQD (reference sequence). This CDR3 is built from 15 residues. CDR3 in amino acids: CASSDLRGNIYEQYF. CDR3 coding DNA: TGCGCCAGCAGTGATCTTCGGGGGAATATATACGAGCAGTACTTC.

This clone was observed a few times. The V and J genes are TRBV6-5 and TRBJ1-5; a possible D gene is TRBD1 (5 bases). V was pared by 6 bases and J by 6 bases, with 18 bases between. Germline V gives CDR1 MNHEY, CDR2 SVGAGI. CDR3 length: 15 residues. CDR3 coding DNA: TGTGCCAGCAGCTCGGGACGATTTGGGAGTCAGCCCCAGCATTTT. This translates into CASSSGRFGSQPQHF.

The rearrangement joins TRBV3-1 (or the pseudogene TRBV3-2) to TRBJ2-3; perhaps TRBD2 as D (6 bases). This CDR3 spans 17 amino acids. Germline loops: CDR1 LGHDT, CDR2 YNNKEL (reference sequence). Trimming stripped 4 bases from V and 5 bases from J, with 22 bases between. The CDR3 protein is CASSPYRVADPVDTQYF. CDR3 nucleotide sequence: TGTGCCAGCAGCCCCTATCGGGTAGCGGACCCAGTAGATACGCAGTATTTT.

The rearrangement links TRBV7-6 to TRBJ1-6; a possible D gene is TRBD1 (5 bases). CDR1 SGHVS and CDR2 FNYEAQ come from the germline V gene. Deletions cut 3 bases from V and 5 bases from J, with 8 bases between. The CDR3 spans 14 residues. Written as DNA, the CDR3 is TGTGCCAGCAGCTTCGGGACGAATAATTCACCCCTCCACTTT. This encodes CASSFGTNNSPLHF.

This clone occurred once. The chain couples TRBV7-6 to TRBJ1-5, with D unclear. The CDR3 runs 14 residues. Germline V gene sequence: CDR1 SGHVS, CDR2 FNYEAQ. V shed 5 bases and J shed 0 bases, with 8 bases lying between them. This CDR3 is CASSPIVSNQPQHF. The CDR3 nucleotides read TGTGCCAGCAGCCCTATAGTTAGCAATCAGCCCCAGCATTTT.

The sample holds a few counts of this clone. This sequence joins TRBV18 and TRBJ2-7, with D perhaps matching TRBD2 (5 bases). The germline V gene encodes CDR1 KGHSH and CDR2 LQKENI. V lost 2 bases and J 2 bases, leaving 10 bases between the germline ends. The CDR3 is 14 amino acids. CDR3 sequence: CASSPDGVPYEQYF. Here the CDR3 DNA reads TGTGCCAGCTCACCAGACGGGGTCCCCTACGAGCAGTACTTC.

J is TRBJ1-4 and V is TRBV7-9; unclear D gene. The CDR3 is 15 amino acids. Trimming stripped 0 bases from V and 8 bases from J, with 13 bases between. The germline gives CDR1 SEHNR, CDR2 FQNEAQ (reference sequence). The CDR3 region is CASSLAHPRKEKLFF. In nucleotides, the CDR3 is TGTGCCAGCAGCTTAGCCCACCCGCGCAAAGAAAAACTGTTTTTT.

This clone was found once. V usage is TRBV28 and J usage is TRBJ1-2; tentative D call: TRBD1 (5 bases). Germline V CDR1 and CDR2: MDHEN, SYDVKM. The CDR3 loop spans 12 amino acids. V gave up 8 bases and J gave up 3 bases, with 10 bases separating them. The CDR3 sequence is CASEGMDYGYTF. CDR3 DNA sequence: TGTGCCAGCGAGGGGATGGACTATGGCTACACCTTC.